This TCR beta chain was recorded in a study of CD8 T cells in ankylosing spondylitis. Regarding this clonotype: The antigen remains undetermined.

The V end lost 3 bases, the J end lost 0 bases, and 11 bases lay between the germline ends. This CDR3 has 16 amino acids. Germline values: CDR1 SGHDN, CDR2 FVKESK. Study-wide findings and caveats: Disease-linked clones bore a CD8+ phenotype, appearing relatively rarely in peripheral blood. Fewer than 10 highly homologous variants formed a TCR beta motif that appeared characteristic of ankylosing spondylitis blood.

MiXCR, applied by TCRdb to the 5' RACE reads, yields one record per CDR3 protein. The data contain 400,000 or so distinct CDR3 sequences, about 24% of them singletons. The gene calls are TRBV14 and TRBJ2-2, with D possibly TRBD1 on 6 matching bases. The sample taken for sequencing was blood, either unsorted or a sorted T cell fraction (not recorded which). The TCR originated in a male donor with ankylosing spondylitis. CDR3 in amino acids: CASSQYDRSNTGELFF. In DNA, the CDR3 is TGTGCCAGCAGCCAGTACGACAGGTCGAACACCGGGGAGCTGTTTTTT.